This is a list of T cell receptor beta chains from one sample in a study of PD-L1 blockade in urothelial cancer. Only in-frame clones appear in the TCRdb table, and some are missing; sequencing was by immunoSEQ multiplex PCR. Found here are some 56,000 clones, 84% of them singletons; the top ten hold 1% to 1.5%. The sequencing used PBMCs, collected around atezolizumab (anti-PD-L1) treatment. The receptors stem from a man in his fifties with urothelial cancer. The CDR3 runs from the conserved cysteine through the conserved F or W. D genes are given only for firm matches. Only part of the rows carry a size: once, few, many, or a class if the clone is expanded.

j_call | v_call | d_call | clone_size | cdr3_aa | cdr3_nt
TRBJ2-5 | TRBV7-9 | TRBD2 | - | CASSTRTSGRARETQYF | TGTGCCAGCAGCACCCGGACTAGCGGGAGGGCCCGGGAGACCCAGTACTTC
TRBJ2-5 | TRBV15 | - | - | CATSRPRGWGQETQYF | TGTGCCACCAGCAGACCCAGGGGATGGGGCCAAGAGACCCAGTACTTC
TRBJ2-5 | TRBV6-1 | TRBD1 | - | CASSEWDRLQETQYF | TGTGCCAGCAGTGAATGGGACAGACTCCAAGAGACCCAGTACTTC
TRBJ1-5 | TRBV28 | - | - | CASSLAGNGGNQPQHF | TGTGCCAGCAGTTTAGCAGGGAATGGTGGCAATCAGCCCCAGCATTTT
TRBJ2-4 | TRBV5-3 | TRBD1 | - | CARSFLTGGDPLAKNIQYF | TGTGCCAGAAGCTTCCTGACAGGGGGGGACCCTCTAGCCAAAAACATTCAGTACTTC
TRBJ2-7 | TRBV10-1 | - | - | CASSDAGIPYEQYF | TGCGCCAGCAGTGATGCGGGAATCCCCTACGAGCAGTACTTC
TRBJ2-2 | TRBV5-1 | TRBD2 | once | CASSLRLAGGDSYTGELFF | TGCGCCAGCAGCTTAAGACTAGCGGGGGGAGATTCCTACACCGGGGAGCTGTTTTTT
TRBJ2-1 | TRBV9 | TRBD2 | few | CASSVHITSGNEQFF | TGTGCCAGCAGCGTACACATTACTAGCGGGAATGAGCAGTTCTTC
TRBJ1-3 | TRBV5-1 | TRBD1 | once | CASSLVQGVSGNTIYF | TGCGCCAGCAGCTTGGTACAGGGGGTCTCTGGAAACACCATATATTTT
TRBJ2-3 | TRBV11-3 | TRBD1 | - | CASSPGTGGTGTDTQYF | TGTGCCAGCAGCCCAGGGACAGGGGGCACCGGCACAGATACGCAGTATTTT
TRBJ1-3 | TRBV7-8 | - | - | CASSLASLERGNTIYF | TGTGCCAGCAGCTTAGCGAGCCTCGAGCGTGGAAACACCATATATTTT
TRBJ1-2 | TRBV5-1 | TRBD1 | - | CASSSTGQGAGGYTF | TGCGCCAGCAGCTCAACGGGACAGGGGGCGGGTGGCTACACCTTC
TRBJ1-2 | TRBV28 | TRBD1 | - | CATTGGLDYGYTF | TGTGCCACAACAGGGGGCCTGGACTATGGCTACACCTTC
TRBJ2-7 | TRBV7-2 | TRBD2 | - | CASSLSSGIGTPEQYF | TGTGCCAGCAGCCTATCTAGCGGAATAGGTACTCCCGAGCAGTACTTC
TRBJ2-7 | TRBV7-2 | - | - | CASSPPGLKYEQYF | TGTGCCAGCAGCCCCCCGGGACTTAAATACGAGCAGTACTTC
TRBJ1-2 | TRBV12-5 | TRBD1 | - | CASGWSTGTGNYGYTF | TGTGCTAGTGGTTGGTCCACCGGGACAGGGAACTATGGCTACACCTTC
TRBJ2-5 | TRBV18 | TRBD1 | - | CASSPITGGETQYF | TGTGCCAGCTCACCGATAACAGGGGGAGAGACCCAGTACTTC
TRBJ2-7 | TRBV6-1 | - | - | CASRPRLPGYEQYF | TGTGCCAGCAGACCACGACTACCTGGCTACGAGCAGTACTTC
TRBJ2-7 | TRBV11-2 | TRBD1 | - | CASSQLGTVSYEQYF | TGTGCCAGCAGCCAATTGGGGACAGTCTCCTACGAGCAGTACTTC
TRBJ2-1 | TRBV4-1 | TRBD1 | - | CASSHPSEGTGGNEQFF | TGCGCCAGCAGCCATCCATCGGAGGGGACAGGGGGCAATGAGCAGTTCTTC
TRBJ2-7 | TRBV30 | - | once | CAWSNRAGYEQYF | TGTGCCTGGAGCAACAGGGCGGGCTACGAGCAGTACTTC
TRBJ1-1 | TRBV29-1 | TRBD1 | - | CSVNRGMNTEAFF | TGCAGCGTTAACAGGGGCATGAACACTGAAGCTTTCTTT